The 21 T cell receptor beta chains presented below share a single source sample, sequenced in a study of T-cell memory formation after mild COVID-19. TCRdb reanalysed the 5' RACE reads using MiXCR and keeps one entry per CDR3 protein. The sample yields about 390,000 distinct CDR3 sequences, roughly 15% seen once. The sample was PBMCs or a T cell subset sorted from them (not recorded which). These receptors were collected from a man between 18 and 29 years old who had mild COVID-19 (a few samples of this study predate the infection). Cell type and time point are not known.

This clonotype was seen many times. This rearrangement joins TRBV5-6 to TRBJ2-7; no clear D. Germline CDR1 and CDR2: SGHDT and YYEEEE. V was trimmed by 1 base and J by 5 bases, leaving 10 bases between them. The CDR3 is made up of 13 amino acids. The CDR3: CASSLPGLDEQYV. CDR3 sequence (DNA): TGTGCCAGCAGCTTGCCGGGTTTGGACGAGCAGTACGTC.

This clonotype has more than one count but fewer than ten. The chain combines TRBV14 with TRBJ2-3; 9 bases are shared with TRBD2. The germline V gene encodes CDR1 SGHDN and CDR2 FVKESK. The J segment lost 3 bases and the V segment lost 4 bases, leaving 8 bases of the junction unmatched. The CDR3 sequence is 16 residues long. The CDR3 loop is CASSPLGGGATDTQYF. In nucleotides, the CDR3 is TGTGCCAGCAGCCCGCTAGGCGGGGGGGCAACAGATACGCAGTATTTT.

In its sample, this clonotype was seen a few times. CDR3 in DNA: TGTGCCAGCACCAGGACAGGGGACTATGAGCAGTTCTTC. Translated: CASTRTGDYEQFF. V gene TRBV3-1 combines with J gene TRBJ2-1; 9 nucleotides match TRBD1. V gave up 7 bases and J gave up 8 bases; unmatched junction bases: 6. Per the germline V gene, CDR1 is LGHDT and CDR2 is YNNKEL (reference sequence). This CDR3 region has 13 residues.

V gene TRBV10-3 combines with J gene TRBJ1-3; D gene uncertain. The CDR3 sequence is 15 residues long. Germline V gives CDR1 ENHRY, CDR2 SYGVKD. Trimming took 5 bases from V and 0 from J, leaving 11 bases between them. The CDR3 is CAISRTDSSGNTIYF. The CDR3 DNA reads TGTGCCATCAGTAGGACGGATAGCTCTGGAAACACCATATATTTT.

This clonotype was recorded a few times. The junction departs from germline at one end; a sequencing error may be responsible. The chain is built from TRBV5-1 and TRBJ2-6; D gene ambiguous. The CDR3 contains 15 residues. Germline CDR1 SGHRS, CDR2 YFSETQ. CDR3 residues: CASSLAPLGANVLTF. In nucleotides, the CDR3 is TGCGCCAGCAGTTTGGCTCCCTTAGGGGCCAACGTCCTGACTTTC.

This clonotype was detected a few times. At one end the junction does not follow the germline gene, possibly because of a read error. This chain's CDR3 is CASSSGIYNEQFF. The DNA for the CDR3 is TGTGCTAGCAGCTCCGGAATCTACAATGAGCAGTTCTTC. The chain has TRBV7-7 and TRBJ2-1, with no clear D. This CDR3 spans 13 amino acids. Germline assignment: CDR1 SSHAT and CDR2 FNYEAQ (reference sequence).

The chain combines TRBV12-3 or TRBV12-4 with TRBJ2-7, with 8 bases lining up with TRBD1. V shed 5 bases, J shed 7 bases, and the junction held 7 bases outside the gene matches. The CDR3 runs 13 residues. The DNA of the CDR3 is TGTGCCAGCAGTCCGGACAGGGTTGGGGAGCAGTACTTC. Translating gives CASSPDRVGEQYF.

This clonotype was detected a few times. The chain carries TRBV3-1 and TRBJ1-2; weak D call: TRBD1 (6 bases). The CDR3 has 16 amino acids. Trimming shortened V by 4 bases and J by 1 base, and 16 bases separated the two germline ends. Per the germline V gene, CDR1 is LGHDT and CDR2 is YNNKEL (reference sequence). CDR3 region: CASSPGTGLFNYGYTF. The CDR3 nucleotides are TGTGCCAGCAGCCCAGGTACAGGGCTTTTTAACTATGGCTACACCTTC.

This clonotype was counted a few times. This chain joins TRBV18 and TRBJ2-7, with D perhaps TRBD1 (6 bases). The germline V and J ends were trimmed by 0 bases and 2 bases, with 14 bases remaining between them. From germline, CDR1 is KGHSH and CDR2 LQKENI. This CDR3 has 16 residues. The CDR3 sequence: CASSPPSAGAPYEQYF. The DNA of the CDR3 is TGTGCCAGCTCACCACCGAGCGCAGGGGCGCCCTACGAGCAGTACTTC.

This clonotype showed up just a few times. The V gene is TRBV5-1, the J gene TRBJ1-5; D remains unclear. Looked up from germline, CDR1 is SGHRS and CDR2 is YFSETQ. Trimming stripped 2 bases from V and 7 bases from J, with 13 bases between. This CDR3 has 14 amino acids. CDR3 DNA sequence: TGCGCCAGCAGCTTTGGAAGGAATACCCAGCCCCAGCATTTT. This codes for CASSFGRNTQPQHF.

This clonotype has only a few counts. This chain uses TRBV14 with TRBJ2-7, with D possibly TRBD2 on 5 matching bases. Trimming removed 1 base from V and 2 bases from J, with 9 bases in between. The length of the CDR3 is 14 residues. Germline V lookup: CDR1 SGHDN, CDR2 FVKESK. The CDR3 reads CASSQGGRTYEQYV. The CDR3, as DNA: TGTGCCAGCAGCCAAGGAGGGCGGACCTACGAGCAGTACGTC.

The chain joins TRBV20-1 to TRBJ2-3, with 10 nucleotides matching TRBD2. Germline CDR1 reads DFQATT; CDR2 reads SNEGSKA (reference sequence). This CDR3 contains 15 residues. V shed 6 bases, J shed 1 base, and the junction held 7 bases outside the gene matches. The DNA of the CDR3 is TGCAGTGCCGAGCGGGGGACTAGCGGCACAGATACGCAGTATTTT. Translating it yields CSAERGTSGTDTQYF.

The chain joins TRBV24-1 to TRBJ2-3, with D tentatively TRBD2 (5 bases). V was shortened by 4 bases and J by 1 base, with 11 bases between the two germline ends. The CDR3 runs to 15 residues. Looked up from germline, CDR1 is KGHDR and CDR2 is SFDVKD. The CDR3 DNA follows: TGTGCCACCAGTGAACGAGGACTTGGCACAGATACGCAGTATTTT. It yields the protein CATSERGLGTDTQYF.

The chain recombines TRBV5-6 with TRBJ1-2, with 10 bases lining up with TRBD1. The germline gives CDR1 SGHDT, CDR2 YYEEEE. The CDR3 extends over 13 amino acids. Unmatched junction bases numbered 7, after V lost 0 bases and J lost 14 bases. The CDR3 here is CASSLGQGAFVTF. CDR3 nucleotide sequence: TGTGCCAGCAGCTTGGGACAGGGGGCCTTTGTTACCTTC. Using reference TRBV5-6 and TRBJ1-2 for the parts outside the CDR3, the full variable domain is DAGVTQSPTHLIKTRGQQVTLRCSPKSGHDTVSWYQQALGQGPQFIFQYYEEEERQRGNFPDRFSGHQFPNYSSELNVNALLLGDSALYLCASSLGQGAFVTFGSGTRLTVV.

This clonotype was recorded at least ten times. The V call is TRBV3-1, the J call TRBJ1-1; no clear D gene. Germline V CDR1 and CDR2: LGHDT, YNNKEL (reference sequence). The CDR3 has 11 amino acids. Trimming cost V 5 bases and J 11 bases, with 12 bases left between them. In DNA form, the CDR3 reads TGTGCCAGCAGCTCCGGGAGCGAGGCTTTCTTT. This gives the protein CASSSGSEAFF.

V and J are TRBV20-1 and TRBJ2-1, with 7 bases lining up with TRBD1. After removal of 1 base from V and 5 bases from J, the junction contained 8 bases not matched to a gene. Germline-derived CDR1 and CDR2 are DFQATT and SNEGSKA (reference sequence). The CDR3 is made up of 15 amino acids. CDR3 bases: TGCAGTGCTAGAGCCCAGGGGCAGGGGGACAATGAGCAGTTCTTC. Translation gives CSARAQGQGDNEQFF.

V is TRBV10-3 and J is TRBJ1-1; D remains unclear. Trimming cost V 6 bases and J 6 bases, with 11 bases left between them. The CDR3 is 12 amino acids. Germline V gene sequence: CDR1 ENHRY, CDR2 SYGVKD. CDR3 DNA sequence: TGTGCCATCAGGGACCGAACCTCTGAAGCTTTCTTT. Amino acids: CAIRDRTSEAFF.

This chain connects TRBV27 to TRBJ1-1, with unresolved D. CDR3 length: 14 residues. Germline V gives CDR1 MNHEY, CDR2 SMNVEV (reference sequence). Between the trimmed V and J ends, which lost 4 bases and 1 base, there was a span of 10 bases. The CDR3 here is CASSSRSGNTEAFF. For the CDR3, the DNA is TGTGCCAGCAGTTCCCGCTCCGGGAACACTGAAGCTTTCTTT.

The chain joins TRBV5-1 to TRBJ2-3, with D possibly TRBD1 on 5 matching bases. This CDR3 spans 15 amino acids. Trimming removed 0 bases at V and 5 bases at J, with 13 bases between. CDR1 and CDR2 from the germline V gene are SGHRS and YFSETQ. DNA for the CDR3: TGCGCCAGCAGCTTGGGTATCAGGGCAGAAGATACGCAGTATTTT. Its protein product is CASSLGIRAEDTQYF.

Only a few counts were recorded for this clonotype. V is TRBV15 and J is TRBJ2-2, with D perhaps matching TRBD2 (6 bases). CDR3 length: 17 amino acids. Looked up from germline, CDR1 is LNHNV and CDR2 is YYDKDF (reference sequence). Trimming shortened V by 0 bases and J by 4 bases, and 15 bases separated the two germline ends. CDR3 coding DNA: TGTGCCACCAGCAGAGATTTCGGGTCGGGGGTCACCGGGGAGCTGTTTTTT. Amino acid sequence: CATSRDFGSGVTGELFF.

This clonotype was seen a few times. The chain is built from TRBV29-1 and TRBJ2-7; D remains ambiguous. V was pared by 4 bases and J by 0 bases, with 10 bases between. CDR3 length equals 13 residues. Germline lookup yields CDR1 SQVTM and CDR2 ANQGSEA. The CDR3 protein is CSVGTPNSYEQYF. DNA of the CDR3: TGCAGCGTTGGGACGCCAAACTCCTACGAGCAGTACTTC.